These 17 T cell receptor beta chains share one sample of origin, sequenced in a study of blood T cell repertoires in COVID-19. TCRdb's copy holds only in-frame clones and misses some; the assay was immunoSEQ multiplex PCR. The data hold 120,000 to 150,000 clones, with 85% to 90% observed a single time. The sequenced material came from peripheral blood. The receptors here all came from a man aged 18 to 35 with COVID-19, enrolled during active disease.

This sequence joins TRBV13 and TRBJ2-2; D is possibly TRBD2 (6 bases). CDR1 is PRHDT and CDR2 is FYEKMQ in the germline V gene (reference sequence). Trimming took off 3 bases at V and 5 bases at J, with 10 bases between the two ends. This CDR3 is built from 14 residues. The DNA of the CDR3 is TGTGCCAGCAGCTTCCGACTAGTGACCGGGGAGCTGTTTTTT. It yields the protein CASSFRLVTGELFF.

This chain links TRBV5-8 with TRBJ1-5; perhaps TRBD1 as D (5 bases). The CDR3 extends over 14 amino acids. Germline CDR1 is SGHTS and CDR2 is YDEGEE. V was shortened by 6 bases and J by 3 bases, with 13 bases between the two germline ends. CDR3 in DNA: TGTGCCAGCACGCCGGTACAGGACAATCAGCCCCAGCATTTT. Protein product: CASTPVQDNQPQHF.

The chain couples TRBV7-2 to TRBJ2-3; D unresolved. The germline V and J ends were trimmed by 5 bases and 10 bases, with 7 bases remaining between them. There are 10 residues in the CDR3. Per the germline V gene, CDR1 is SGHTA and CDR2 is FQGNSA. In DNA form, the CDR3 reads TGTGCCAGCAGCAGCCCTGCGCAGTATTTT. Encoded protein: CASSSPAQYF.

The rearrangement joins TRBV30 to TRBJ2-7; D may be TRBD2 (6 bases). The CDR3 has 13 residues. Germline CDR1 reads GTSNPN; CDR2 reads SVGIG (reference sequence). V lost 0 bases and J lost 6, with 12 bases in between. The CDR3 nucleotides read TGTGCCTGGAGTGTACTTGGGGGAGGCGAGCAGTACTTC. This translates into CAWSVLGGGEQYF. The full variable domain, with the rest looked up from reference TRBV30 and TRBJ2-7, is SQTIHQWPATLVQPVGSPLSLECTVEGTSNPNLYWYRQAAGRGLQLLFYSVGIGQISSEVPQNLSASRPQDRQFILSSKKLLLSDSGFYLCAWSVLGGGEQYFGPGTRLTVT.

The rearrangement joins TRBV7-2 to TRBJ1-1; D is perhaps TRBD1 (6 bases). V lost 2 bases to trimming and J lost 0 bases, with 13 bases between them. CDR1 is SGHTA and CDR2 is FQGNSA in the germline V gene. This CDR3 spans 16 amino acids. CDR3 nucleotide sequence: TGTGCCAGCAGCTTAATCGGGACATCCTTGAACACTGAAGCTTTCTTT. Translated: CASSLIGTSLNTEAFF.

The gene calls are TRBV25-1 and TRBJ2-3, with D uncertain. The CDR3 has 15 residues. The germline V and J ends were trimmed by 2 bases and 1 base, with 10 bases remaining between them. Germline values: CDR1 MGHDK, CDR2 SYGVNS. CDR3 in DNA: TGTGCCAGCAGTGAAAGGCGGAGTGGCACAGATACGCAGTATTTT. It yields the protein CASSERRSGTDTQYF.

The chain carries TRBV3-1 (or the pseudogene TRBV3-2) and TRBJ1-1; a possible D gene is TRBD1 (6 bases). This CDR3 contains 15 residues. Trimming cost V 1 base and J 6 bases, with 15 bases left between them. In germline, CDR1 is LGHDT, CDR2 YNNKEL (reference sequence). The CDR3 reads CASSQGFIRGPEAFF. CDR3 sequence (DNA): TGTGCCAGCAGCCAAGGATTCATCAGGGGACCTGAAGCTTTCTTT.

The V gene is TRBV27, the J gene TRBJ2-1; D uncertain. V was pared by 2 bases and J by 4 bases, with 12 bases between. CDR3 size: 15 residues. Germline V gene data show CDR1 as MNHEY and CDR2 as SMNVEV (reference sequence). CDR3 sequence (DNA): TGTGCCAGCAGTTTAGCGTCGATATATTACAATGAGCAGTTCTTC. This gives the protein CASSLASIYYNEQFF.

The genes are TRBV6-2 or TRBV6-3 and TRBJ1-5; D not resolved. V lost 2 bases, J lost 0 bases, and 8 bases lay in between. This CDR3 region has 15 residues. Germline assignment: CDR1 MNHEY and CDR2 SVGEGT. The CDR3 region is CASSYRPDSNQPQHF. In DNA, the CDR3 is TGTGCCAGCAGTTACCGCCCAGATAGCAATCAGCCCCAGCATTTT.

The chain uses TRBV5-1 and TRBJ2-1, with 12 positions matching TRBD2. The V gene end was trimmed by 0 bases and the J gene end by 11 bases; junction bases not matched to a gene: 6. Germline-derived CDR1 and CDR2 are SGHRS and YFSETQ. This CDR3 has 15 residues. The CDR3 sequence: CASSLGSSGRAKQFF. Written as DNA, the CDR3 is TGCGCCAGCAGCTTGGGGTCTAGCGGGAGGGCCAAGCAGTTCTTC.

This rearrangement joins TRBV7-9 to TRBJ1-1; perhaps TRBD1 as D (5 bases). V was clipped by 5 bases and J by 5 bases, with 12 bases between them. The CDR3 consists of 13 residues. Looked up from germline, CDR1 is SEHNR and CDR2 is FQNEAQ (reference sequence). The DNA of the CDR3 is TGTGCCAGCAGCCCCCTCAGGGTAACTGAAGCTTTCTTT. Translated, it gives CASSPLRVTEAFF.

The V call is TRBV9, the J call TRBJ2-7, with 9 bases aligning to TRBD1. The germline V gene encodes CDR1 SGDLS and CDR2 YYNGEE. The V segment lost 0 bases and the J segment 3 bases; nucleotides outside the gene matches: 10. The length of the CDR3 is 17 residues. The CDR3 DNA is TGTGCCAGCAGCGTAGGGGCGATGACGGGACAGGGCTACGAGCAGTACTTC. This sequence encodes CASSVGAMTGQGYEQYF.

The V and J genes are TRBV9 and TRBJ2-1, with a weak D call TRBD2 (6 bases). This CDR3 has 14 amino acids. V was trimmed by 0 bases and J by 10 bases, leaving 14 bases between them. Germline CDR1 SGDLS, CDR2 YYNGEE. Written as DNA, the CDR3 is TGTGCCAGCAGCGTAGGCGGGGACCCCGGGGAGCAGTTCTTC. It is translated as CASSVGGDPGEQFF.

V usage is TRBV13 and J usage is TRBJ2-2; unclear D gene. The germline CDR1 and CDR2 sequences are PRHDT and FYEKMQ (reference sequence). The V end was cut by 2 bases, the J end by 6 bases, with 13 bases between. This CDR3 region has 15 residues. The CDR3 bases are TGTGCCAGCAGCTTACCCGGAGTAAACCCCGGGGAGCTGTTTTTT. Amino acid sequence: CASSLPGVNPGELFF.

The chain combines TRBV27 with TRBJ1-5; 8 nucleotides align to TRBD1. The V gene end was trimmed by 5 bases and the J gene end by 6 bases; junction bases not matched to a gene: 6. The CDR3 runs 14 residues. CDR1 and CDR2 from the germline V gene are MNHEY and SMNVEV (reference sequence). The CDR3 here is CASSLRQGTQPQHF. In DNA form, the CDR3 reads TGTGCCAGCAGTCTCCGACAGGGGACTCAGCCCCAGCATTTT.

The rearrangement uses TRBV27 and TRBJ2-7; 15 bases map to TRBD2. CDR1 is MNHEY, CDR2 SMNVEV, per germline (reference sequence). V gave up 4 bases and J gave up 4 bases; unmatched junction bases: 2. This CDR3 spans 15 amino acids. CDR3 sequence (DNA): TGTGCCAGCAGTTACGGACTAGCGGGAGGGTACGAGCAGTACTTC. Encoded protein: CASSYGLAGGYEQYF.

V is TRBV10-3 and J is TRBJ1-3; weak D call: TRBD1 (6 bases). Germline V gene lookup returns CDR1 ENHRY and CDR2 SYGVKD. This CDR3 has 16 amino acids. The ends were cut back, 4 bases at V and 1 base at J, with 14 bases in the middle. This chain's CDR3 is CAISGPDSPSGNTIYF. CDR3 in DNA: TGTGCCATCAGTGGCCCGGACAGTCCGTCTGGAAACACCATATATTTT.